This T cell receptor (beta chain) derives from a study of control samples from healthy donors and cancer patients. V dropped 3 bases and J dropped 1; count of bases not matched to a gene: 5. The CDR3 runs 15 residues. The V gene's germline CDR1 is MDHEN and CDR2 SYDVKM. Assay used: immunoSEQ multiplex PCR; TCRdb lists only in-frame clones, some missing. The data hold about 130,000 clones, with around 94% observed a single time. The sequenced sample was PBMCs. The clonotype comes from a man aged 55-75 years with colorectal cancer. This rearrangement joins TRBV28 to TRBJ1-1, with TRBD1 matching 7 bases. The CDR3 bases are TGTGCCAGCAGTTTCTACAGGGGCGCGAACACTGAAGCTTTCTTT. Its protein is CASSFYRGANTEAFF. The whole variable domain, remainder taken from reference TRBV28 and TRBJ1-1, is DVKVTQSSRYLVKRTGEKVFLECVQDMDHENMFWYRQDPGLGLRLIYFSYDVKMKEKGDIPEGYSVSREKKERFSLILESASTNQTSMYLCASSFYRGANTEAFFGQGTRLTVV.